These 26 T cell receptor beta chains share one sample of origin, sequenced in a study of early T cells in non-severe SARS-CoV-2 infection. TCRdb used MiXCR to reprocess the 5' RACE reads, holding one entry per CDR3 protein. The table has about 44,000 distinct CDR3 sequences, around 6.1% seen once. Sample: whole blood, taken at baseline. These receptor sequences come from an adult who was a healthcare worker with PCR-confirmed SARS-CoV-2 infection or an uninfected control (not recorded which).

This clonotype was seen ten or more times. The rearrangement joins TRBV4-2 to TRBJ2-1; 13 nucleotides align to TRBD2. The CDR3 is 18 amino acids. V lost 6 bases to trimming and J lost 0 bases; unmatched junction nucleotides: 8. Germline CDR1 LGHNA, CDR2 YNFKEQ. CDR3 sequence: CASRGTSGALSSYNEQFF. The DNA for the CDR3 is TGTGCCAGCAGGGGGACTAGCGGGGCCCTAAGCTCCTACAATGAGCAGTTCTTC.

This clonotype was observed many times. The chain is built from TRBV27 and TRBJ2-4, with D maybe TRBD1 (6 bases). Per germline, CDR1 MNHEY and CDR2 SMNVEV (reference sequence). Trimming took off 8 bases at V and 3 bases at J, with 17 bases between the two ends. This CDR3 has 15 residues. The CDR3 DNA follows: TGTGCCAGCCGACCATCCGGGACAAGCAAAAACATTCAGTACTTC. Protein sequence: CASRPSGTSKNIQYF.

The chain employs TRBV7-3 and TRBJ1-2; no definite D call. The CDR3 is 15 amino acids. Germline assignment: CDR1 SGHTA and CDR2 FQGTGA. V was shortened by 5 bases and J by 5 bases, with 18 bases between the two germline ends. CDR3 protein: CASSQGRADTYGYTF. In nucleotides, the CDR3 is TGTGCCAGCAGCCAAGGGAGGGCCGACACTTATGGCTACACCTTC.

The gene calls are TRBV6-6 and TRBJ1-4; 10 bases line up with TRBD1. Germline lookup yields CDR1 MNHNY and CDR2 SVGAGI (reference sequence). V shed 0 bases, J shed 10 bases, and the junction held 5 bases outside the gene matches. The CDR3 runs to 15 residues. As DNA, the CDR3 is TGTGCCAGCAGTTACTCAGGGACAGGGGCCACAAAACTGTTTTTT. This codes for CASSYSGTGATKLFF.

This clonotype appeared many times. The genes are TRBV20-1 and TRBJ2-2; D remains unclear. CDR3 length: 13 amino acids. CDR1 and CDR2 from the germline V gene are DFQATT and SNEGSKA (reference sequence). V lost 4 bases to trimming and J lost 5 bases, with 11 bases between them. The CDR3 reads CSAKRPRTGELFF. In nucleotides, the CDR3 is TGCAGTGCTAAAAGACCGAGGACCGGGGAGCTGTTTTTT.

This clonotype was detected only a few times. The J gene is TRBJ1-1, the V gene TRBV6-5; TRBD1 aligns across 7 bases. V was pared by 8 bases and J by 4 bases, with 10 bases of the junction left unmatched. Germline-derived CDR1 and CDR2 are MNHEY and SVGAGI. The CDR3 extends over 14 amino acids. CDR3 nucleotide sequence: TGTGCCAGCGCGCCAAGACAGGGACGCACTGAAGCTTTCTTT. Translation: CASAPRQGRTEAFF.

This clonotype has more than one count but fewer than ten. The chain recombines TRBV19 with TRBJ1-2; maybe TRBD1 (5 bases). CDR1 LNHDA and CDR2 SQIVND come from the germline V gene (reference sequence). The CDR3 spans 15 residues. Trimming pared 4 bases from V and 2 bases from J, leaving 14 bases between. CDR3 protein: CASSTPGRTNYGYTF. Here the CDR3 DNA reads TGTGCCAGTAGTACACCCGGGCGGACAAACTATGGCTACACCTTC.

V usage is TRBV6-5 and J usage is TRBJ2-7; either TRBD1 or TRBD2 may supply D (5 bases each). From germline, CDR1 is MNHEY and CDR2 SVGAGI. The CDR3 runs 14 residues. V lost 4 bases, J lost 5 bases, and 15 bases lay in between. The CDR3 loop is CASSSQTGPNEQYF. CDR3 in DNA: TGTGCCAGCAGTTCCCAGACGGGGCCGAACGAGCAGTACTTC.

This clonotype was found a few times. The genes are TRBV7-2 and TRBJ2-5, with D perhaps matching TRBD2 (5 bases). Germline CDR1 is SGHTA and CDR2 is FQGNSA. There are 16 residues in the CDR3. Trimming stripped 7 bases from V and 5 bases from J, with 23 bases between. Written as DNA, the CDR3 is TGTGCCAGCACCACCTTTCGGAGGACCTCCGTTGAGACCCAGTACTTC. Translated, it gives CASTTFRRTSVETQYF.

This clonotype turned up a few times. The gene calls are TRBV4-3 and TRBJ2-2, with D tentatively TRBD1 (6 bases). This CDR3 has 16 residues. Between the trimmed V and J ends, which lost 0 bases and 7 bases, there was a span of 15 bases. Germline CDR1 is LGHNA and CDR2 is YSLEER. This CDR3 reads CASSQDPWGLGGELFF. CDR3 bases: TGCGCCAGCAGCCAAGATCCTTGGGGGCTCGGCGGGGAGCTGTTTTTT.

This clonotype was seen only a few times. The rearrangement joins TRBV5-4 to TRBJ1-1; weak D call: TRBD1 (5 bases). V shed 0 bases and J shed 4 bases, with 13 bases lying between them. Germline V gene sequence: CDR1 SGHNT, CDR2 YYREEE (reference sequence). The CDR3 is 15 residues long. The DNA of the CDR3 is TGTGCCAGCAGCTTGGGGGGTTCTGGGGGCACTGAAGCTTTCTTT. Residues: CASSLGGSGGTEAFF.

The chain recombines TRBV19 with TRBJ2-3; tentatively, D is TRBD1 or TRBD2 (6 bases each). Germline V gene sequence: CDR1 LNHDA, CDR2 SQIVND (reference sequence). V lost 3 bases, J lost 4 bases, and 14 bases lay in between. The CDR3 has 15 residues. The CDR3 sequence is CASSIEGGKADTQYF. The CDR3 DNA sequence: TGTGCCAGTAGTATCGAGGGGGGTAAGGCAGATACGCAGTATTTT.

The chain links TRBV15 to TRBJ2-5; D is possibly TRBD2 (6 bases). V gave up 9 bases and J gave up 2 bases, with 13 bases separating them. CDR3 length equals 13 residues. The germline CDR1 and CDR2 sequences are LNHNV and YYDKDF (reference sequence). CDR3 nucleotides: TGTGCCACGGCCGGGACTTCGCAAGAGACCCAGTACTTC. Its translation: CATAGTSQETQYF.

There are a few counts of this clonotype. V is TRBV7-2 and J is TRBJ1-5; D not certain. CDR3 length: 14 residues. Germline CDR1 and CDR2: SGHTA and FQGNSA. V lost 5 bases to trimming and J lost 6 bases, with 14 bases between them. This CDR3 is CASSIRQVGQPQHF. Here the CDR3 DNA reads TGTGCCAGCAGCATTCGACAAGTCGGTCAGCCCCAGCATTTT.

This clonotype was seen many times. This chain joins TRBV6-5 and TRBJ1-3; 11 bases are a match to TRBD1. V trimming: 5 bases; J trimming: 0 bases; junction bases outside the gene matches: 3. CDR3 length: 16 residues. Germline CDR1 is MNHEY and CDR2 is SVGAGI. This chain's CDR3 is CASSRGQGASGNTIYF. The CDR3 bases are TGTGCCAGCAGTCGAGGACAGGGGGCCTCTGGAAACACCATATATTTT.

The chain recombines TRBV5-5 with TRBJ2-6; the D is unclear. CDR1 and CDR2 from the germline V gene are SGHKS and YYEKEE (reference sequence). CDR3 length equals 13 residues. V shed 5 bases and J shed 0 bases, with 3 bases lying between them. In DNA form, the CDR3 reads TGTGCCAGCAGGAGCTCTGGGGCCAACGTCCTGACTTTC. Translating gives CASRSSGANVLTF.

This clonotype turned up a few times. The chain links TRBV6-2 or TRBV6-3 to TRBJ1-5, with TRBD1 matching over 7 bases. J gave up 2 bases and V 2 bases, and 6 bases lay outside the gene matches. The length of the CDR3 is 16 residues. The germline V gene encodes CDR1 MNHEY and CDR2 SVGEGT. This CDR3 reads CASSYIGGQGNQPQHF. Written as DNA, the CDR3 is TGTGCCAGCAGTTACATAGGGGGCCAGGGCAATCAGCCCCAGCATTTT.

This clonotype was observed many times. The chain has TRBV11-2 and TRBJ2-1; D remains ambiguous. Looked up from germline, CDR1 is SGHAT and CDR2 is FQNNGV. This CDR3 region has 12 residues. Trimming pared 5 bases from V and 7 bases from J, leaving 9 bases between. CDR3 sequence reads: CASSRIGNEQFF. The DNA of the CDR3 is TGTGCCAGCAGCAGAATAGGGAATGAGCAGTTCTTC.

This clonotype appeared many times. J is TRBJ2-3 and V is TRBV20-1; possible D gene TRBD2, 6 bases. CDR3 length equals 14 residues. Germline V lookup: CDR1 DFQATT, CDR2 SNEGSKA (reference sequence). Trimming pared 5 bases from V and 4 bases from J, leaving 16 bases between. CDR3 sequence: CSADRIAASDTQYF. The CDR3 nucleotides are TGCAGTGCTGATAGGATAGCGGCTTCAGATACGCAGTATTTT.

This clonotype was observed a handful of times. This sequence joins TRBV4-3 and TRBJ1-1; TRBD1 agrees at 7 bases. Germline trimming cut 0 bases from V and 2 bases from J; bases unmatched to any gene: 6. The CDR3 spans 16 residues. CDR1 LGHNA and CDR2 YSLEER come from the germline V gene. CDR3 DNA: TGCGCCAGCAGCCAAGACTGGGGACAGCGAAACACTGAAGCTTTCTTT. Encoded protein: CASSQDWGQRNTEAFF.

The chain couples TRBV2 to TRBJ2-7, with a possible D match to TRBD2 (7 bases). Germline CDR1 reads SNHLY; CDR2 reads FYNNEI. The ends were cut back, 6 bases at V and 8 bases at J, with 14 bases in the middle. This CDR3 comprises 12 residues. The CDR3 DNA reads TGTGCCAGCAGCCCGGGCGGGGGCCAGCAGTACTTC. It encodes CASSPGGGQQYF.

This clonotype was found many times. The chain combines TRBV20-1 with TRBJ2-7; 11 bases map to TRBD1. Germline-derived CDR1 and CDR2 are DFQATT and SNEGSKA (reference sequence). The V gene end was trimmed by 7 bases and the J gene end by 2 bases; junction bases not matched to a gene: 4. This CDR3 comprises 13 residues. The CDR3 loop is CSGGTGGTYEQYF. Written as DNA, the CDR3 is TGCAGTGGAGGGACAGGGGGTACCTACGAGCAGTACTTC.

The chain combines TRBV6-1 with TRBJ2-7; D perhaps matches TRBD2 (5 bases). Germline lookup yields CDR1 MNHNS and CDR2 SASEGT. With 6 bases removed from V and 4 bases from J, the gap between germline ends came to 16 bases. The CDR3 is 14 residues long. CDR3 sequence (DNA): TGTGCCAGCAGACGGGAAAACAAAGGGTACGAGCAGTACTTC. Translating gives CASRRENKGYEQYF.

This clonotype has at least ten counts. The chain combines TRBV18 with TRBJ1-1; TRBD1 matches 9 bases. CDR1 KGHSH and CDR2 LQKENI come from the germline V gene. J gave up 9 bases and V 1 base, and 3 bases lay outside the gene matches. The CDR3 is 13 amino acids. The CDR3 here is CASSPRDRDKAFF. The CDR3 nucleotides read TGTGCCAGCTCACCACGGGACAGGGACAAAGCTTTCTTT.

This clonotype was recorded many times. The V call is TRBV20-1, the J call TRBJ2-7; unclear D gene. CDR3 length: 15 residues. The germline V and J ends were trimmed by 1 base and 0 bases, with 13 bases remaining between them. Germline loops: CDR1 DFQATT, CDR2 SNEGSKA (reference sequence). The chain's CDR3 is CSARGNPRNSYEQYF. The CDR3 nucleotides read TGCAGTGCTAGAGGTAACCCGCGAAACTCCTACGAGCAGTACTTC.

This clonotype was detected a few times. With a much larger clone just one base away, this may be a read error. The rearrangement joins TRBV20-1 to TRBJ2-1; no firm D call. Germline values: CDR1 DFQATT, CDR2 SNEGSKA (reference sequence). CDR3 length: 11 residues. Trimming took 3 bases from V and 5 from J, leaving 5 bases between them. The CDR3 region has the DNA TGCAGTGCTAGGCAGGACAATGAGCAGTTCTTC. Its translation is CSARQDNEQFF.